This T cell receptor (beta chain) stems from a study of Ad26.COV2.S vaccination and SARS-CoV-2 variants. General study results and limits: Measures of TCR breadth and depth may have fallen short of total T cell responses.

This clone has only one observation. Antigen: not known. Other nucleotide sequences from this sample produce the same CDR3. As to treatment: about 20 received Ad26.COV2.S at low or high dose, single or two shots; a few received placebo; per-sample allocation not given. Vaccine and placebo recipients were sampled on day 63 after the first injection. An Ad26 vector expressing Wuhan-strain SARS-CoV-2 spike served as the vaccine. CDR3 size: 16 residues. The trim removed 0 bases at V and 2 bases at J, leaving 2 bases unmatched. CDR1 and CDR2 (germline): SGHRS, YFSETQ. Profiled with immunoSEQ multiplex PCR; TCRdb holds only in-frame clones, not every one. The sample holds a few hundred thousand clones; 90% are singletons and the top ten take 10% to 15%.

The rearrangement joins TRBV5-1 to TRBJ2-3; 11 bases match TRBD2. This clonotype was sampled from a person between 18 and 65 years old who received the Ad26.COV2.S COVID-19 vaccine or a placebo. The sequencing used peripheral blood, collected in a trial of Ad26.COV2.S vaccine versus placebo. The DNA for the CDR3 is TGCGCCAGCAGCTTGGGGACTAGCGGGTTCACAGATACGCAGTATTTT. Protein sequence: CASSLGTSGFTDTQYF.